These 5 T cell receptor beta chains came from one sample sequenced in a study of T cells in Graves' hyperthyroidism and ophthalmopathy. The investigators amplified TCR beta CDR3 regions from RNA transcripts. HTBI primers were the set used in a first-round RT-PCR of the TCR CDR3. Using its own MiXCR run on the multiplex PCR reads, TCRdb lists one record per CDR3 protein. The sample holds around 390,000 distinct CDR3 sequences, approximately 14% seen once. The sample was blood. The receptors were sampled from a woman aged 30 to 39 with Graves' ophthalmopathy.

Many counts were recorded for this clonotype. The chain employs TRBV6-1 and TRBJ1-1; no firm D call. The CDR3 is 14 residues long. Looked up from germline, CDR1 is MNHNS and CDR2 is SASEGT. V was cut by 6 bases and J by 0 bases, with 11 bases left in between. CDR3 region: CASSPNPMNTEAFF. In DNA form, the CDR3 reads TGTGCCAGCAGCCCAAACCCAATGAACACTGAAGCTTTCTTT.

In this sample, this clonotype turned up many times. This chain connects TRBV6-2 or TRBV6-3 to TRBJ1-5, with a possible D match to TRBD1 (5 bases). V lost 5 bases, J lost 7 bases, and 18 bases lay in between. CDR1 MNHEY and CDR2 SVGEGT come from the germline V gene. The CDR3 spans 15 residues. The CDR3 protein is CASSASEAGRQPQHF. CDR3 bases: TGTGCCAGCAGTGCCTCTGAGGCGGGGCGACAGCCCCAGCATTTT.

This clonotype came up many times. CDR3 sequence: CASSPARLADEQFF. Written as DNA, the CDR3 is TGTGCCAGCAGCCCAGCCCGACTAGCAGATGAGCAGTTCTTC. The rearrangement uses TRBV11-2 and TRBJ2-1; 7 nucleotides match TRBD2. The ends lost 5 bases at V and 8 bases at J; junction bases unmatched: 9. Germline V gives CDR1 SGHAT, CDR2 FQNNGV. The CDR3 contains 14 residues.

This clonotype was picked up many times. The genes are TRBV2 and TRBJ2-5; 11 bases are a match to TRBD2. Germline-derived CDR1 and CDR2 are SNHLY and FYNNEI. Trimming cost V 6 bases and J 5 bases; bases outside gene matches: 8. This CDR3 comprises 15 residues. This chain's CDR3 is CASRGLAATSETQYF. CDR3 DNA sequence: TGTGCCAGCAGGGGACTAGCGGCCACTTCGGAGACCCAGTACTTC.

This clonotype was picked up many times. The chain is built from TRBV18 and TRBJ2-3; the D is unclear. Looked up from germline, CDR1 is KGHSH and CDR2 is LQKENI. V was cut by 8 bases and J by 0 bases, with 9 bases left in between. The CDR3 loop spans 13 amino acids. CDR3 sequence: CASSPPSTDTQYF. CDR3 nucleotides: TGTGCCAGCAGCCCCCCTAGCACAGATACGCAGTATTTT.